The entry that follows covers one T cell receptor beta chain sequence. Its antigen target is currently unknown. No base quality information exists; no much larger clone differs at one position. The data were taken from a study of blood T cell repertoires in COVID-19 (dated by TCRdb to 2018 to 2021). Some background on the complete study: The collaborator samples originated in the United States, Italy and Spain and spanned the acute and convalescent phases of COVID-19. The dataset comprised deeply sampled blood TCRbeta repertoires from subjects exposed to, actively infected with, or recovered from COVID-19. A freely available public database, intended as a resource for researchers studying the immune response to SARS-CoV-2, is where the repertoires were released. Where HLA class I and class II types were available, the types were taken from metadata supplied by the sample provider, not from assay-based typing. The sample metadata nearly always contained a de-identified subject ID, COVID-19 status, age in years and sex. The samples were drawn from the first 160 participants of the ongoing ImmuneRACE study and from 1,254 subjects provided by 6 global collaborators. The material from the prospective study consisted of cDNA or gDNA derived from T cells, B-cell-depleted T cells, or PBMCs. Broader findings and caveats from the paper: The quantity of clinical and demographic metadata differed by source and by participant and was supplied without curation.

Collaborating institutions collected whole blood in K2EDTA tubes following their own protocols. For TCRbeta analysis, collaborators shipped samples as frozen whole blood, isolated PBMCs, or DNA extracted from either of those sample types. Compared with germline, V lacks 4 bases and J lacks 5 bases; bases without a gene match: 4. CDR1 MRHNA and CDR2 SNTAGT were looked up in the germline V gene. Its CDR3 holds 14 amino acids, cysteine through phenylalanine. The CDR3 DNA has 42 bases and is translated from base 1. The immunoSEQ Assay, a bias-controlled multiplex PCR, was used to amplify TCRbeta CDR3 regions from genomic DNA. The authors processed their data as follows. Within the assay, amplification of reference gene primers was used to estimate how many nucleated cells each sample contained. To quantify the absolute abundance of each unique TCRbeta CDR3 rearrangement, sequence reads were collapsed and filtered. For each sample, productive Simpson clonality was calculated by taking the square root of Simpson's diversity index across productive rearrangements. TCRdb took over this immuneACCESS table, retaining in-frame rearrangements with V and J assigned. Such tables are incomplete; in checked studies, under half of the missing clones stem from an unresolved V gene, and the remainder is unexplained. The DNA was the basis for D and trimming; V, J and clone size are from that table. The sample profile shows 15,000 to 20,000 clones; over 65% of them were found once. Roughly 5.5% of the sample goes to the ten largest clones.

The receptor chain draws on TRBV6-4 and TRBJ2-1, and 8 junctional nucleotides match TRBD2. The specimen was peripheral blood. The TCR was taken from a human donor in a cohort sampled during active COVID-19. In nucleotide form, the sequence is TGTGCCAGCAGTGGTACTAGCGGTCACAATGAGCAGTTCTTC. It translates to CASSGTSGHNEQFF.